The clone carrying this T cell receptor beta chain was seen more than once but under ten times. Its matching antigen is unknown. The record originates from a study of T cell repertoires in cytomegalovirus infection. For the study at large: Public TCR beta signatures provided an indication of both CMV infection and a matching HLA type. Study-level findings and limits: Identification of carriers of CMV plus the relevant HLA was achieved through cumulative public TCR beta family frequency. Clonotype analysis showed dominance of the ex vivo response by HLA-C-restricted CMV-specific TCR beta clonotypes.

The CDR3 length is 12 residues. V was cut by 2 bases and J by 6 bases, with 7 bases left in between. Germline V gene lookup returns CDR1 SGHKS and CDR2 YYEKEE (reference sequence). TCRdb re-called the reads through MiXCR, storing one row per CDR3 protein. The sample includes some 130,000 distinct CDR3 sequences, roughly 9% of them seen just once. This clonotype originated in a human donor in good health (CMV status not recorded). Some clones in this sample may be carry-over from other donors' samples. Sequencing was carried out using PBMCs. This chain joins TRBV5-5 and TRBJ2-3; unclear D gene. CDR3 residues: CASSFRWDTQYF. The CDR3 DNA follows: TGTGCCAGCAGCTTTCGGTGGGATACGCAGTATTTT.